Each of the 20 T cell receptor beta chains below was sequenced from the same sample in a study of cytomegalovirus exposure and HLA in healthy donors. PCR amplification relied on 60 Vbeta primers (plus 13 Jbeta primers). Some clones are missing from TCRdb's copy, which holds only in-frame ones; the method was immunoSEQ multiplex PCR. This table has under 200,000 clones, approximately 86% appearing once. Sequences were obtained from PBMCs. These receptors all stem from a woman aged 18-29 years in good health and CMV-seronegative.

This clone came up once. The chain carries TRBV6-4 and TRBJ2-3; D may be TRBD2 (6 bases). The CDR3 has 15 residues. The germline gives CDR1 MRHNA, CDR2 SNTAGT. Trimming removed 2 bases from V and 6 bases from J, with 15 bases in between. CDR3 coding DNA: TGTGCCAGCAGTGACAACCCCGGGAGATTGGATACGCAGTATTTT. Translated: CASSDNPGRLDTQYF.

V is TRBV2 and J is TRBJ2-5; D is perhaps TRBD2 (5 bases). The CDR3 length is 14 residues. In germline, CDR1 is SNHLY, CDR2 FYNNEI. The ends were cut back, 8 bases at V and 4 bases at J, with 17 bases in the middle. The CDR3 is CASFRAEGLETQYF. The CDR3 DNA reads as TGTGCCAGCTTCCGAGCCGAGGGTTTAGAGACCCAGTACTTC.

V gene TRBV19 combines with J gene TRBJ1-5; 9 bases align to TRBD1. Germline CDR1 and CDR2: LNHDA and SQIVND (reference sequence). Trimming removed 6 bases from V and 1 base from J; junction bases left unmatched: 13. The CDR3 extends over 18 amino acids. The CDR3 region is CASRATDRGGMSNQPQHF. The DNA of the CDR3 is TGTGCCAGTAGGGCTACGGACAGGGGAGGGATGAGCAATCAGCCCCAGCATTTT. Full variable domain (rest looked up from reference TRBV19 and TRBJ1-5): DGGITQSPKYLFRKEGQNVTLSCEQNLNHDAMYWYRQDPGQGLRLIYYSQIVNDFQKGDIAEGYSVSREKKESFPLTVTSAQKNPTAFYLCASRATDRGGMSNQPQHFGDGTRLSIL.

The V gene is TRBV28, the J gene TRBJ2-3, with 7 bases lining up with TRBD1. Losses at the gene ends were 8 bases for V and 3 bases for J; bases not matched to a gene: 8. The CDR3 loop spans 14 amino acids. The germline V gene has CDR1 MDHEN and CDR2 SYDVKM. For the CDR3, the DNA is TGTGCCAGCTTTATGACAGGGAGAACAGATACGCAGTATTTT. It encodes CASFMTGRTDTQYF. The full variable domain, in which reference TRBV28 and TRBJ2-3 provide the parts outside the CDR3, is DVKVTQSSRYLVKRTGEKVFLECVQDMDHENMFWYRQDPGLGLRLIYFSYDVKMKEKGDIPEGYSVSREKKERFSLILESASTNQTSMYLCASFMTGRTDTQYFGPGTRLTVL.

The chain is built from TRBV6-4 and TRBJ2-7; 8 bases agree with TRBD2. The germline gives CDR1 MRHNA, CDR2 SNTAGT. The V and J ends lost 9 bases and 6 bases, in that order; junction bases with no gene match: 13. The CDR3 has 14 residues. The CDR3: CARRTSRKRAEQYF. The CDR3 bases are TGTGCCAGGAGGACTAGCCGAAAACGAGCCGAGCAGTACTTC.

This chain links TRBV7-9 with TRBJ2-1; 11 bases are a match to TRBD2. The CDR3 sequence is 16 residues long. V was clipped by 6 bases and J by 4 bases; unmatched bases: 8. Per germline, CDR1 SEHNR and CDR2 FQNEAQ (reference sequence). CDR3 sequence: CASSDPSGGSYNEQFF. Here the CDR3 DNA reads TGTGCCAGCAGTGATCCTAGCGGGGGGTCTTACAATGAGCAGTTCTTC.

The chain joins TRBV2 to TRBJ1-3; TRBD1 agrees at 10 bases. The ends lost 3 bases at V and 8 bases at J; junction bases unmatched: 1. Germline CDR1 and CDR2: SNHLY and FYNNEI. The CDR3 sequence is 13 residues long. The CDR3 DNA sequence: TGTGCCAGCAGTGAGGACAGGGGGGACACCATATATTTT. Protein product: CASSEDRGDTIYF.

As DNA, the CDR3 is TGTGCCAGCAGTGAAATGGTCGGGGAGATTAATTCACCCCTCCACTTT. This gives the protein CASSEMVGEINSPLHF. This chain joins TRBV6-1 and TRBJ1-6; no clear D gene. Germline values: CDR1 MNHNS, CDR2 SASEGT. The CDR3 loop spans 16 amino acids. Trimming removed 2 bases from V and 6 bases from J, with 14 bases in between.

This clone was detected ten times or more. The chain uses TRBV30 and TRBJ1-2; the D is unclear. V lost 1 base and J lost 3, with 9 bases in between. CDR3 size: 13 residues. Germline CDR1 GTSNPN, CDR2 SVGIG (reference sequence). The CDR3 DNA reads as TGTGCCTGGAGTGGGAGGGAGTACTATGGCTACACCTTC. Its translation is CAWSGREYYGYTF.

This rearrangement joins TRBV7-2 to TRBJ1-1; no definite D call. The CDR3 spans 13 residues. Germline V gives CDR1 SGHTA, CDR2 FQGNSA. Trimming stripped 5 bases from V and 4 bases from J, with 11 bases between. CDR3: CASSTQRGTEAFF. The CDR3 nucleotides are TGTGCCAGCAGCACGCAACGGGGCACTGAAGCTTTCTTT. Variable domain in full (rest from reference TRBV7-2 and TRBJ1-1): GAGVSQSPSNKVTEKGKDVELRCDPISGHTALYWYRQSLGQGLEFLIYFQGNSAPDKSGLPSDRFSAERTGGSVSTLTIQRTQQEDSAVYLCASSTQRGTEAFFGQGTRLTVV.

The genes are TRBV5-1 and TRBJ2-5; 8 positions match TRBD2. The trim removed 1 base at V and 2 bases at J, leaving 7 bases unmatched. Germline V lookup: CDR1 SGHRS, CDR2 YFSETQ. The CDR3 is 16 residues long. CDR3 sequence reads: CASSLWSGGSQETQYF. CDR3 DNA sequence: TGCGCCAGCAGCTTGTGGTCGGGGGGGAGTCAAGAGACCCAGTACTTC.

The CDR3 DNA reads as TGCGCCAGCAGCCAGCAGGGGGCTAGGGAGACCCAGTACTTC. Amino acids: CASSQQGARETQYF. The rearrangement links TRBV5-1 to TRBJ2-5; 8 nucleotides line up with TRBD1. The V gene end was trimmed by 4 bases and the J gene end by 5 bases; junction bases not matched to a gene: 7. CDR3 length: 14 residues. CDR1 is SGHRS and CDR2 is YFSETQ in the germline V gene.

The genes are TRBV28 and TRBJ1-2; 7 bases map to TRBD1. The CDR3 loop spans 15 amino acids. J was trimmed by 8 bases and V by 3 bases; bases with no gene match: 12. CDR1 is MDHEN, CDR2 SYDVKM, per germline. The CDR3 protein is CASSFILRGSWGYTF. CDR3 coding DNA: TGTGCCAGCAGTTTCATCCTCAGGGGGTCGTGGGGCTACACCTTC.

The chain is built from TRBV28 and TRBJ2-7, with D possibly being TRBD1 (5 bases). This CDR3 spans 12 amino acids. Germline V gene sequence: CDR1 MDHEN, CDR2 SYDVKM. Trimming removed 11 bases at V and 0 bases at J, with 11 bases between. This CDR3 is CAPRGNSYEQYF. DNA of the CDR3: TGTGCCCCTAGGGGCAACTCCTACGAGCAGTACTTC.

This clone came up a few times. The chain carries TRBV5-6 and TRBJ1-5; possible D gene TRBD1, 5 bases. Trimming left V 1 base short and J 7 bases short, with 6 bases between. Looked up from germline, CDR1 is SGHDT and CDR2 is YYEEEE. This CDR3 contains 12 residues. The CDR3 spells CASSLRGQPQHF. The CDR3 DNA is TGTGCCAGCAGCTTGAGGGGACAGCCCCAGCATTTT.

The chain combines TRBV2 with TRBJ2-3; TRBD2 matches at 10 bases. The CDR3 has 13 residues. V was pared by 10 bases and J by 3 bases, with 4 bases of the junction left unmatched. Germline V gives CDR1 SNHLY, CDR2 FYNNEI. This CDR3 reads CATLAGGTDTQYF. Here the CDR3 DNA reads TGTGCCACCTTAGCGGGGGGTACAGATACGCAGTATTTT.

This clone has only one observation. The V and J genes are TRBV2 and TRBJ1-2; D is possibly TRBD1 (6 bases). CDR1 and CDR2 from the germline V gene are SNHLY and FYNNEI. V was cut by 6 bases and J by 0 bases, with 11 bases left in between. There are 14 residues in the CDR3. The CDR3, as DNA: TGTGCCAGCAGCCCGGACAGTCCTAACTATGGCTACACCTTC. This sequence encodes CASSPDSPNYGYTF.

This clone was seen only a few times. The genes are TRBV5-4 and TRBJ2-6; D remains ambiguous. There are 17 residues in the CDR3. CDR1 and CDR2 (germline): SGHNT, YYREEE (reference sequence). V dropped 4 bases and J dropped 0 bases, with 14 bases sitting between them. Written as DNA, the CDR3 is TGTGCCAGCAGCCACTCCGGGTATCCCTCTGGGGCCAACGTCCTGACTTTC. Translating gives CASSHSGYPSGANVLTF.

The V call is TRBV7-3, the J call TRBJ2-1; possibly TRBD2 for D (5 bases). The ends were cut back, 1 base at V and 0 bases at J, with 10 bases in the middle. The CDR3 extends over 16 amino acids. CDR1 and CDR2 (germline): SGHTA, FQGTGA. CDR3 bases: TGTGCCAGCAGCTTAATGGGTAGCGTCTCCTACAATGAGCAGTTCTTC. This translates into CASSLMGSVSYNEQFF.

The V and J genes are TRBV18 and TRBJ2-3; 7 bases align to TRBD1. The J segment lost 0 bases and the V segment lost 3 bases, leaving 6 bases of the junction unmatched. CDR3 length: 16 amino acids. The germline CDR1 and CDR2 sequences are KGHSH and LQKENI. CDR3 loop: CASSPGQPQSTDTQYF. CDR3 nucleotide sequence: TGTGCCAGCTCACCGGGACAGCCACAAAGCACAGATACGCAGTATTTT.